This TCR beta chain was observed in a study of breast tumors, draining lymph nodes, adjacent tissues. The study, taken as a whole, reports: Most tumor T cells seemingly derive from lymph node, then expand in tumor. Compared with lymph nodes, tumors were less diverse; compared with nontumor tissue, more.

From the multiplex PCR reads, TCRdb called clonotypes with MiXCR, one entry per CDR3 protein. This sample has about 89,000 distinct CDR3 sequences, with 25% to 35% found just once. Germline V lookup: CDR1 LNHDA, CDR2 SQIVND (reference sequence). Trimming cost V 6 bases and J 6 bases; bases outside gene matches: 15. CDR3 length: 17 residues. The lymph nodes were axillary draining lymph nodes from breast cancer patients. This clonotype came up many times. Antigen: not known. This chain joins TRBV19 and TRBJ2-3; 10 bases match TRBD2. The specimen sequenced was axillary lymph node tissue. The receptor was derived from a female donor with breast cancer. Some clones in this sample may be carry-over from other donors' samples. CDR3 residues: CASRPPAASGSRDTQYF. The CDR3 region has the DNA TGTGCCAGTAGGCCACCCGCCGCTAGCGGGAGCCGGGATACGCAGTATTTT. Combining the CDR3 with reference TRBV19 and TRBJ2-3 gives the whole variable domain DGGITQSPKYLFRKEGQNVTLSCEQNLNHDAMYWYRQDPGQGLRLIYYSQIVNDFQKGDIAEGYSVSREKKESFPLTVTSAQKNPTAFYLCASRPPAASGSRDTQYFGPGTRLTVL.